What follows describes a single T cell receptor beta chain. Its antigen specificity is not known. The cohort comprised some 730 healthy bone marrow donors. At the time of sampling, every cohort member was nominally healthy, though immune exposures that went unrecorded were likely present. The donor tested CMV seropositive, placing the donor among the 250 to 300 seropositive members of the cohort. A peripheral blood sample was collected from each donor, and TCR beta sequencing was performed on peripheral blood mononuclear cells. Genomic DNA was extracted from the blood cell samples with the Qiagen DNeasy Blood Extraction Kit. This sample was taken from a study of cytomegalovirus exposure and HLA in healthy donors (dated by TCRdb to 2015 to 2018). Regarding the complete study: An earlier analysis of approximately 600 of the donors reported approximately 290 Gb of sequence data and 100 million to 140 million unique TCR beta sequences from about 179 million T cells. Besides the first cohort of approximately 670 subjects, a separate validation cohort made up of 120 different subjects was used. Among 300 to 500 genotyped donors of the cohort, an average of about 220,000 unique TCR beta nucleotide sequences was sequenced per donor, of which about 20% were non-productive. Rather than using new phenotypic data, the later analysis identified candidate immune exposures from TCR beta sequences and from how often those sequences occurred across donors. The study combined high-throughput TCR immunosequencing, statistical association of individual TCRs with disease status, and machine learning to predict cytomegalovirus infection status. The aim of the study was to test whether cataloging public T cell receptors could identify signatures of past pathogen exposure. Among the roughly 400 genotyped donors, more than 70% belonged to the genetic ancestry cluster associated with self-reported Caucasian donors. An earlier analysis of several hundred of the donors applied high-throughput TCR beta sequencing to assess whether each TCR beta V gene segment acted as functional or pseudogenic. All discovery cohort repertoires had been generated using a single sequencing platform. Typing coverage varied by locus: 629-630 donors for A, B, C, DRB1 and DQB1; approximately 500 for DQA1; 600 to 610 for DPA1; around 490 for DPB1. Roughly 5 DR-DQ haplotypes were treated as single units for association and clustering because of strong linkage in the cohort. Donor age, sex, ethnicity and CMV serostatus were compiled together with the repertoire data. The study used immunosequencing to profile the T cell repertoires of approximately 640 subjects and linked those repertoires to cytomegalovirus serostatus. In a later analysis, previously published TCR beta repertoires from 600 to 850 donors were re-analyzed and high-resolution HLA genotyping was added so that TCR occurrence patterns could be studied. An early release covering more than 500 HLA-typed donors comprised about 300 gigabases of sequencing data and roughly 85 million unique TCR sequences. A later genetic analysis used genome-wide SNP genotypes for about 60% of the roughly 670 donors, treating that subset as a discovery cohort. HLA typing included class I and class II loci at four-digit resolution. The research as a whole found: Most TCR sequences were observed very rarely across donors, whereas some public TCRs were present in many individuals. A later analysis found that TCR association rates varied across HLA loci, with DRB1 alleles showing the most associated TCRs and HLA-C alleles the fewest. In an earlier analysis of approximately 590 of the donors, most TCR beta V segments were observed in productive rearrangements about 90% or about 30% of the time, broadly matching IMGT annotations. An association between a missense DCLRE1C variant and V-gene and J-gene trimming of TCR beta chains was found in a later genetic analysis and replicated in an independent cohort. The authors suggested that the approach could potentially be generalized to other disease states and immunological phenotypes. The 87-base-pair reads could not distinguish some IMGT-functional V segments, including TRBV6-2 and TRBV6-3, so those segments were excluded. Correlated functional status among segregating V segments might be attributable to linkage disequilibrium, but an unknown experimental factor could not be ruled out. In vitro tests confirmed that a few of the cytomegalovirus-associated TCR beta chains recognize cytomegalovirus antigens. Cytomegalovirus status was reported to be diagnosed by the classifier with high specificity and sensitivity in both the original and validation cohorts. The earlier analysis of 587 of the donors excluded 15 to 20 rarely observed V segments, including chromosome 9 orphons, because counts were too low. In a later analysis, several top co-occurrence clusters were reported to appear linked to parvovirus B19, influenza, CMV and Epstein-Barr virus. A later analysis associated about 17,000 TCR beta sequences with specific HLA alleles at a false discovery rate of 0.05. The study listed approximately 150 TCR beta chains as associated with cytomegalovirus. A group of highly shared sequence variants was considered likely to be a technical artifact of the sequencing pipeline. A further reported finding was that TCR beta sequences accurately predicted the HLA-A and HLA-B alleles for most subjects in the first cohort. Presence/absence analyses assumed roughly uniform sequencing depth across donors, an assumption that may not hold. In a later genetic analysis, fewer N-insertions in productive TCRs were reported among donors in an Asian-associated ancestry cluster than the roughly 640-donor mean. In a later analysis, HLA-associated TCR beta chains were found to be more clonally expanded and to have lower generation probabilities than equally common non-associated chains. This cohort had only TCR beta chains sequenced, and the lack of alpha or paired-chain data limited which features could be detected. Because HLA typing was missing for some donors at each locus, association tests included only the typed subset. When HLA alleles, especially DR and DQ, strongly co-occurred, attributing TCR associations to individual alleles was difficult. In a later analysis, most CMV-associated TCR beta chains were found to appear HLA-restricted, with HLA associations seemingly driven largely by CMV exposure. The only immune exposure information available for the cohort was CMV serostatus.

The library was prepared using the immunoSEQ multiplex PCR assay. For the multiplex PCR, a mixture combining 60 forward primers for TCR Vbeta segments and 13 reverse primers for TCR Jbeta segments was used. The CDR3 region of rearranged TCR beta genes was amplified from genomic DNA by a multiplex PCR assay. The Illumina HiSeq System was used to sequence the amplified TCR beta libraries as 87-base-pair reads. In the authors' own workflow: Across the 666 repertoires, a later analysis counted some 80 million unique TCR beta chains, roughly 11 million of which were shared by at least two donors. Raw reads were error-corrected and collapsed into unique sequences with a nearest-neighbor algorithm that merged closely related sequences to remove PCR and sequencing errors. To assign V, D and J gene segments, CDR3 sequences were aligned to IMGT reference sequences. For a sequence to be retained, a match of at least six nucleotides to both a V gene segment and a J gene segment was required. A rearrangement was called productive if the CDR3 had no stop codons and remained in frame with V and J, and every other rearrangement was called non-productive. CDR3 was defined according to IMGT convention as the region running from the second conserved V-encoded cysteine to the conserved J-encoded phenylalanine. In an earlier analysis of more than 550 of the donors, sequences lacking an unambiguous match to a single V gene segment were excluded. In an earlier analysis of approximately 500 of the donors, a V segment was called functional when productive rearrangements were above 56.7%, and segregating when the standard deviation between donors exceeded 5%. A statistical classification framework was developed to diagnose cytomegalovirus status using the catalog of TCR beta chain sequences. In a later analysis, TCR nucleotide sequences were compared against IMGT/GENE-DB human TR gene sequences so that V and J genes could be assigned. In a later analysis, CDR3 sequences and most-parsimonious VDJ recombination scenarios were assigned using the TCRdist pipeline. In a later analysis, each TCR beta chain was defined by its CDR3 amino acid sequence together with its V-gene family, and reads without a unique V-gene family were excluded. A later analysis removed 592 highly shared, low-generation-probability nucleotide sequences to deal with suspected cross-contamination and a sequencing artifact. In a later analysis, a clonal expansion index was calculated for each public chain from normalized within-repertoire ranks of inferred template counts. In a later analysis, generation probabilities were computed using a VDJ recombination model fitted to out-of-frame rearrangements, and the results were checked against IGoR. A later analysis scored TCR-TCR, TCR-HLA and TCR-CMV co-occurrence with hypergeometric tests, applying a repertoire-size bias correction to TCR pairs. A later analysis estimated false discovery rates by permuting HLA or CMV assignments 20 times. A later analysis grouped co-occurring TCRs with DBSCAN, adding TCRdist sequence similarity when clustering within HLA-allele-positive subsets. Repertoires with fewer than 30,000 or more than 120,000 public chains, plus five repertoires with anomalous nucleotide sharing, were excluded from co-occurrence clustering. TCRdb obtained this table from immuneACCESS and retained in-frame rearrangements with V and J assigned. These tables miss some clones; where compared with another copy, unresolved V genes account for less than half of the shortfall, and the remainder is unexplained. That table supplies the V and J calls and clone size; D and trimming were determined from the DNA. The data table for this sample lists around 70,000 clones. The top ten clones comprise roughly 5.2% of the sample.

Looking up the germline V gene yields CDR1 SGHTA and CDR2 FQGTGA. V trim: 5 bases; J trim: 6 bases; unmatched bases: 7. CDR3 length: 14 amino acids, cysteine to phenylalanine. Here the CDR3 DNA is all that survives: 42 bases in frame from base 1. The TCR was taken from a woman aged 35 to 49 in good health and CMV-seropositive. Source material: PBMCs. The chain employs TRBV7-3 and TRBJ2-3, with 8 middle bases fitting TRBD1. The sequenced DNA: TGTGCCAGCAGCATGACAGGGGAGTGGGATACGCAGTATTTT. This encodes CASSMTGEWDTQYF.